Presented here are 25 T cell receptor beta chains from one specimen sequenced in a study of blood T cell repertoires in COVID-19 (TCRdb year 2020). The protocol used for the library was the immunoSEQ multiplex PCR assay. Here the immuneACCESS table is served through TCRdb, limited to in-frame sequences with V and J called. Missing clones are a known gap in these copies; in checked studies unresolved V genes cover under half, and the rest lacks a known reason. Recorded for this sample are about 200,000 clones; more than 80% of them occurred a single time. The ten top clones hold 6.5% to 9.5% of the sample. The sequencing input was PBMCs or T cells enriched from blood (not recorded which). These TCRs come from a woman in her late teens or twenties who had recovered from COVID-19.

The V gene is TRBV30, the J gene TRBJ1-1, with a weak D call TRBD1 (5 bases). The CDR3 loop spans 11 amino acids. Trimming stripped 1 base from V and 8 bases from J, with 8 bases between. In germline, CDR1 is GTSNPN, CDR2 SVGIG (reference sequence). This chain's CDR3 is CAWSENREAFF. As DNA, the CDR3 is TGTGCCTGGAGTGAAAACAGGGAAGCTTTCTTT.

The chain employs TRBV5-1 and TRBJ2-7; the D gene is possibly TRBD1 (6 bases). CDR1 is SGHRS, CDR2 YFSETQ, per germline. The ends were cut back, 0 bases at V and 7 bases at J, with 14 bases in the middle. CDR3 length: 14 amino acids. This CDR3 is CASSLAYREGEQYF. The CDR3 DNA follows: TGCGCCAGCAGCTTGGCTTACAGGGAAGGGGAGCAGTACTTC.

This clone was observed a few times. The chain is built from TRBV19 and TRBJ2-2; D not resolved. Trimming left V 7 bases short and J 5 bases short, with 11 bases between. Looked up from germline, CDR1 is LNHDA and CDR2 is SQIVND (reference sequence). This CDR3 comprises 13 residues. The CDR3 is CASTARWTGELFF. For the CDR3, the DNA is TGTGCCAGTACCGCTAGGTGGACCGGGGAGCTGTTTTTT.

This clone has a single count. The chain has TRBV5-1 and TRBJ1-1; D ambiguous. The germline V and J ends were trimmed by 0 bases and 3 bases, with 9 bases remaining between them. Per the germline V gene, CDR1 is SGHRS and CDR2 is YFSETQ. This CDR3 is 14 amino acids long. CDR3 coding DNA: TGCGCCAGCAGCTTGGTAGCGGAGGACACTGAAGCTTTCTTT. This encodes CASSLVAEDTEAFF.

This chain joins TRBV29-1 and TRBJ1-1; 10 positions agree with TRBD1. The germline gives CDR1 SQVTM, CDR2 ANQGSEA. V gave up 1 base and J gave up 4 bases; unmatched junction bases: 0. The CDR3 runs to 13 residues. CDR3 sequence (DNA): TGCAGCGTTGAAGGGGACAGGGGCACTGAAGCTTTCTTT. Its protein is CSVEGDRGTEAFF. Variable domain in full (rest from reference TRBV29-1 and TRBJ1-1): SAVISQKPSRDICQRGTSLTIQCQVDSQVTMMFWYRQQPGQSLTLIATANQGSEATYESGFVIDKFPISRPNLTFSTLTVSNMSPEDSSIYLCSVEGDRGTEAFFGQGTRLTVV.

The J gene is TRBJ2-5, the V gene TRBV5-4; D unresolved. Germline V lookup: CDR1 SGHNT, CDR2 YYREEE (reference sequence). Trimming removed 4 bases from V and 3 bases from J, with 13 bases in between. This CDR3 spans 14 amino acids. The CDR3 is CASSPEYSKETQYF. The CDR3 nucleotides read TGTGCCAGCAGCCCCGAATATAGCAAAGAGACCCAGTACTTC.

The chain employs TRBV18 and TRBJ1-3; unclear D gene. Germline V CDR1 and CDR2: KGHSH, LQKENI. This CDR3 spans 14 amino acids. The V and J ends lost 3 bases and 3 bases respectively, with 9 bases between them. CDR3 bases: TGTGCCAGCTCACCGGAGAGTCTTGGAAACACCATATATTTT. As protein: CASSPESLGNTIYF.

The CDR3 sequence: CASTHSGGNYEQYF. In DNA form, the CDR3 reads TGTGCCAGCACCCATAGCGGGGGGAACTACGAGCAGTACTTC. The chain couples TRBV6-5 to TRBJ2-7, with TRBD2 matching 10 bases. CDR1 and CDR2 (germline): MNHEY, SVGAGI. V lost 7 bases and J lost 3; bases outside the gene matches: 6. The CDR3 is 14 residues long.

V is TRBV15 and J is TRBJ1-1; 8 bases are a match to TRBD1. V lost 3 bases to trimming and J lost 4 bases; unmatched junction nucleotides: 13. CDR3 length: 17 residues. The V gene's germline CDR1 is LNHNV and CDR2 YYDKDF (reference sequence). CDR3 residues: CATSSLRQGTGSTEAFF. The CDR3 DNA follows: TGTGCCACCAGCAGCCTTCGACAGGGGACGGGATCCACTGAAGCTTTCTTT.

The rearrangement links TRBV4-2 to TRBJ1-3; D is uncertain. V lost 4 bases to trimming and J lost 0 bases, with 13 bases between them. Germline V gene sequence: CDR1 LGHNA, CDR2 YNFKEQ. CDR3 length equals 16 residues. Here the CDR3 DNA reads TGTGCCAGCAGCCCCAAGGCAGGCTCCTCTGGAAACACCATATATTTT. This sequence encodes CASSPKAGSSGNTIYF.

This rearrangement joins TRBV6-5 to TRBJ1-4; D is possibly TRBD1 (6 bases). Trimming pared 6 bases from V and 4 bases from J, leaving 9 bases between. Germline CDR1 is MNHEY and CDR2 is SVGAGI. The CDR3 totals 13 residues. This CDR3 is CASRGAFNEKLFF. CDR3 in DNA: TGTGCCAGCAGGGGGGCTTTTAATGAAAAACTGTTTTTT.

This chain links TRBV7-6 with TRBJ2-5; 8 bases fit TRBD2. Trimming cost V 2 bases and J 5 bases; bases outside gene matches: 7. The germline V gene encodes CDR1 SGHVS and CDR2 FNYEAQ. The CDR3 contains 15 residues. DNA of the CDR3: TGTGCCAGCAGCTTAACCGGGACTAGTGCCGAGACCCAGTACTTC. It encodes CASSLTGTSAETQYF.

The chain links TRBV29-1 to TRBJ2-7; D is perhaps TRBD1 (5 bases). This CDR3 has 10 residues. Trimming left V 5 bases short and J 7 bases short, with 9 bases between. Germline V gene lookup returns CDR1 SQVTM and CDR2 ANQGSEA. The CDR3, as DNA: TGCAGCGTTAGGGGTACGGAGCAGTACTTC. Translating it yields CSVRGTEQYF.

The J gene is TRBJ2-5, the V gene TRBV4-1, with 11 bases identical to TRBD2. The CDR3 totals 17 residues. J gave up 3 bases and V 4 bases, and 10 bases lay outside the gene matches. Germline values: CDR1 MGHRA, CDR2 YSYEKL. CDR3: CASSPENSGGAKETQYF. The CDR3 DNA reads TGCGCCAGCAGCCCGGAAAATAGCGGGGGGGCCAAAGAGACCCAGTACTTC.

In DNA, the CDR3 is TGTGCCAGCTTACCGGGGCAATCTGGAAACACCATATATTTT. Protein sequence: CASLPGQSGNTIYF. The rearrangement uses TRBV18 and TRBJ1-3; a possible D gene is TRBD1 (5 bases). The CDR3 has 14 amino acids. The V gene's germline CDR1 is KGHSH and CDR2 LQKENI. Trimming shortened V by 7 bases and J by 1 base, and 11 bases separated the two germline ends.

The chain combines TRBV6-4 with TRBJ2-2; a weak D match, TRBD1 (6 bases). V was pared by 6 bases and J by 2 bases, with 10 bases between. CDR3 length equals 14 residues. Looked up from germline, CDR1 is MRHNA and CDR2 is SNTAGT. The CDR3 nucleotides read TGTGCCAGCAGCCAGACAGGAAACACCGGGGAGCTGTTTTTT. As protein: CASSQTGNTGELFF.

This clone was seen a single time. Other nucleotide sequences in the sample specify the same CDR3. This chain joins TRBV28 and TRBJ1-2, with 7 bases lining up with TRBD1. CDR3 length equals 13 residues. Germline V CDR1 and CDR2: MDHEN, SYDVKM. J lost 4 bases, V lost 6 bases, and 5 bases had no gene match. The CDR3 reads CASSPGTVYGYTF. CDR3 nucleotides: TGTGCCAGCAGCCCCGGGACAGTCTATGGCTACACCTTC.

This chain connects TRBV3-1 (or the pseudogene TRBV3-2) to TRBJ1-2; no clear D gene. Germline-derived CDR1 and CDR2 are LGHDT and YNNKEL (reference sequence). The CDR3 has 13 amino acids. V dropped 4 bases and J dropped 8 bases, with 14 bases sitting between them. CDR3: CASSLQRAWGYTF. CDR3 sequence (DNA): TGTGCCAGCAGCCTACAGCGGGCCTGGGGCTACACCTTC.

The chain links TRBV2 to TRBJ2-2, with 8 bases matching TRBD2. The CDR3 loop spans 16 amino acids. V was pared by 0 bases and J by 4 bases, with 4 bases of the junction left unmatched. Germline V gene lookup returns CDR1 SNHLY and CDR2 FYNNEI. CDR3 in DNA: TGTGCCAGCAGTGAAGCCCCCGGGGGGGCCACCGGGGAGCTGTTTTTT. Amino acid sequence: CASSEAPGGATGELFF.

The chain carries TRBV14 and TRBJ1-4, with 9 bases that match TRBD1. The V gene's germline CDR1 is SGHDN and CDR2 FVKESK. V lost 0 bases, J lost 10 bases, and 6 bases stayed unmatched. The CDR3 length is 15 residues. CDR3 loop: CASSQDWDRVAKLFF. As DNA, the CDR3 is TGTGCCAGCAGCCAAGATTGGGACAGGGTGGCAAAACTGTTTTTT.

The chain combines TRBV19 with TRBJ1-2, with D perhaps TRBD1 (5 bases). Trimming stripped 5 bases from V and 10 bases from J, with 14 bases between. The CDR3 consists of 12 residues. CDR1 and CDR2 (germline): LNHDA, SQIVND (reference sequence). Written as DNA, the CDR3 is TGTGCCAGTAGTGTTATGGCAGGGCCCTACACCTTC. Protein: CASSVMAGPYTF.

The chain recombines TRBV5-4 with TRBJ1-2, with 8 positions matching TRBD1. The CDR3 is made up of 15 amino acids. The trim removed 4 bases at V and 4 bases at J, leaving 9 bases unmatched. In germline, CDR1 is SGHNT, CDR2 YYREEE (reference sequence). This CDR3 is CASSAVATGVYGYTF. The CDR3 DNA is TGTGCCAGCAGCGCGGTTGCGACAGGGGTCTATGGCTACACCTTC.

The V call is TRBV12-3 or TRBV12-4, the J call TRBJ1-1; D gene uncertain. This CDR3 is 13 amino acids long. Trimming removed 0 bases at V and 5 bases at J, with 7 bases between. CDR3 coding DNA: TGTGCCAGCAGTTTAGCGGCGGGGACTGAAGCTTTCTTT. It codes for CASSLAAGTEAFF.

The CDR3 region is CASSRGDEQYF. CDR3 nucleotides: TGTGCCAGCAGCAGGGGGGACGAGCAGTACTTC. The chain combines TRBV6-5 with TRBJ2-7; D is perhaps TRBD1 (7 bases). The CDR3 loop spans 11 amino acids. Between the trimmed V and J ends, which lost 6 bases and 5 bases, there was a span of 8 bases. CDR1 is MNHEY, CDR2 SVGAGI, per germline.

This clone appeared once. This chain joins TRBV10-3 and TRBJ2-1; the match to TRBD2 covers 13 bases. Losses at the gene ends were 10 bases for V and 5 bases for J; bases not matched to a gene: 5. The germline V gene has CDR1 ENHRY and CDR2 SYGVKD. CDR3 length: 14 residues. As DNA, the CDR3 is TGTGCCAGCTTGACTAGCGGGGGGAACAATGAGCAGTTCTTC. This codes for CASLTSGGNNEQFF.